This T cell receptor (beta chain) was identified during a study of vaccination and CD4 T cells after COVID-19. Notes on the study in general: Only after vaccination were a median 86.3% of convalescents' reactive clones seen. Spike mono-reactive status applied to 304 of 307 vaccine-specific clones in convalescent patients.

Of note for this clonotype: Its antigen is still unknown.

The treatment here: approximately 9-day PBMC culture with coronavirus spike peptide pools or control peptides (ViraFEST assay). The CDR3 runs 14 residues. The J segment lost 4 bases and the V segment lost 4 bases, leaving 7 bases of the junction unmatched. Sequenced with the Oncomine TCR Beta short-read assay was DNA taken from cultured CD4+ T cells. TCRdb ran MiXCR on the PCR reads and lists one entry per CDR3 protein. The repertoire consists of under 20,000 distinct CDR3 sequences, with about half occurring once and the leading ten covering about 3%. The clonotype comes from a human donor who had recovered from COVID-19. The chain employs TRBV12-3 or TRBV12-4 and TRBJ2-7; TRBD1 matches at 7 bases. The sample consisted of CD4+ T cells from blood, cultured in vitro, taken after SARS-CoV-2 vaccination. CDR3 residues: CASSSPDRDYEQYF. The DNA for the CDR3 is TGTGCCAGCAGTTCCCCCGACAGGGATTACGAGCAGTACTTC.